The next 11 T cell receptor beta chains were all read from a single sample in a study of blood T cell repertoires in COVID-19. Profiling relied on immunoSEQ multiplex PCR, and the TCRdb table lists in-frame clones only, not all of them. The sample includes a few hundred thousand clones, roughly 87% of them seen just once. Source material: peripheral blood. The source is a woman aged 55-75 years with COVID-19, enrolled during active disease.

V gene TRBV7-2 combines with J gene TRBJ1-6, with D possibly TRBD1 on 5 matching bases. This CDR3 comprises 16 residues. Germline V gives CDR1 SGHTA, CDR2 FQGNSA. With 3 bases removed from V and 5 bases from J, the gap between germline ends came to 14 bases. This CDR3 reads CASSLSAGLDNSPLHF. In DNA, the CDR3 is TGTGCCAGCAGCTTGTCGGCAGGGTTAGATAATTCACCCCTCCACTTT.

The CDR3 DNA follows: TGTGCCAGCAGTTACGGGCGGGGGTCGGGCACTGAAGCTTTCTTT. The encoded protein is CASSYGRGSGTEAFF. The chain has TRBV6-5 and TRBJ1-1; D is perhaps TRBD1 (5 bases). The CDR3 covers 15 residues. Germline CDR1 and CDR2: MNHEY and SVGAGI. V lost 2 bases to trimming and J lost 4 bases, with 14 bases between them.

V usage is TRBV2 and J usage is TRBJ1-1; 8 bases map to TRBD1. CDR3 length equals 13 residues. The V gene's germline CDR1 is SNHLY and CDR2 FYNNEI. V shed 6 bases, J shed 3 bases, and the junction held 3 bases outside the gene matches. The CDR3 nucleotides are TGTGCCAGCAGCGAGGACAGGGACACTGAAGCTTTCTTT. It specifies CASSEDRDTEAFF.

This clone has a single count. A much larger clone is a single base away; this may be a read error. This sequence joins TRBV28 and TRBJ2-7; D is undetermined. The CDR3 runs to 12 residues. V was cut by 6 bases and J by 3 bases, with 9 bases left in between. CDR1 and CDR2 (germline): MDHEN, SYDVKM. The CDR3, as DNA: TGTGCCAGCAGCCCTTCGGGCTACGAGCAGTACTTC. It codes for CASSPSGYEQYF.

The chain couples TRBV2 to TRBJ1-3; a possible D gene is TRBD1 (6 bases). This CDR3 spans 14 amino acids. In germline, CDR1 is SNHLY, CDR2 FYNNEI. V was trimmed by 5 bases and J by 9 bases, leaving 17 bases between them. Here the CDR3 reads CASSNRALVRTIYF. In DNA form, the CDR3 reads TGTGCCAGCAGTAACAGGGCCCTGGTGCGCACCATATATTTT.

The V call is TRBV4-2, the J call TRBJ1-1; TRBD1 might be the D (6 bases). The V gene lost 3 bases and the J gene lost 13 bases, with 12 bases spanning the gap. Per germline, CDR1 LGHNA and CDR2 YNFKEQ. This CDR3 is built from 11 residues. The CDR3 DNA is TGTGCCAGCAGCCAGAACAGGGTCTTTTTCTTT. Protein: CASSQNRVFFF.

As DNA, the CDR3 is TGCGCCAGCAGCTCCCGGGACAGATACAATGAGCAGTTCTTC. Encoded protein: CASSSRDRYNEQFF. The chain couples TRBV5-1 to TRBJ2-1; TRBD1 matches at 7 bases. Germline V gives CDR1 SGHRS, CDR2 YFSETQ. Trimming cost V 3 bases and J 4 bases; bases outside gene matches: 4. The CDR3 consists of 14 residues.

This chain connects TRBV7-8 to TRBJ1-5, with 7 bases lining up with TRBD1. Germline V gene lookup returns CDR1 SGHVS and CDR2 FQNEAQ. V was clipped by 1 base and J by 3 bases; unmatched bases: 3. The CDR3 has 15 residues. The DNA for the CDR3 is TGTGCCAGCAGCTTAGGGGACAGTCTCAATCAGCCCCAGCATTTT. It translates to CASSLGDSLNQPQHF.

Here the CDR3 reads CAISDQGTYGYTF. CDR3 nucleotide sequence: TGTGCCATCAGTGACCAGGGGACCTATGGCTACACCTTC. The V and J genes are TRBV10-3 and TRBJ1-2; D is possibly TRBD1 (6 bases). V lost 3 bases to trimming and J lost 4 bases, with 9 bases between them. The V gene's germline CDR1 is ENHRY and CDR2 SYGVKD. The CDR3 is 13 amino acids.

This clone was seen a few times. The V and J genes are TRBV10-3 and TRBJ1-1, with D tentatively TRBD1 (6 bases). Germline values: CDR1 ENHRY, CDR2 SYGVKD. There are 12 residues in the CDR3. Trimming pared 2 bases from V and 10 bases from J, leaving 11 bases between. As DNA, the CDR3 is TGTGCCATCAGTGAGAACAGGGATACAGCTTTCTTT. This encodes CAISENRDTAFF.

The chain carries TRBV7-2 and TRBJ1-1, with D possibly matching TRBD1 (6 bases). The germline V gene encodes CDR1 SGHTA and CDR2 FQGNSA. The length of the CDR3 is 14 residues. The ends were cut back, 6 bases at V and 6 bases at J, with 17 bases in the middle. As DNA, the CDR3 is TGTGCCAGCAGTTCCGGGAGGGGGGGCCCTGAAGCTTTCTTT. Translated: CASSSGRGGPEAFF.